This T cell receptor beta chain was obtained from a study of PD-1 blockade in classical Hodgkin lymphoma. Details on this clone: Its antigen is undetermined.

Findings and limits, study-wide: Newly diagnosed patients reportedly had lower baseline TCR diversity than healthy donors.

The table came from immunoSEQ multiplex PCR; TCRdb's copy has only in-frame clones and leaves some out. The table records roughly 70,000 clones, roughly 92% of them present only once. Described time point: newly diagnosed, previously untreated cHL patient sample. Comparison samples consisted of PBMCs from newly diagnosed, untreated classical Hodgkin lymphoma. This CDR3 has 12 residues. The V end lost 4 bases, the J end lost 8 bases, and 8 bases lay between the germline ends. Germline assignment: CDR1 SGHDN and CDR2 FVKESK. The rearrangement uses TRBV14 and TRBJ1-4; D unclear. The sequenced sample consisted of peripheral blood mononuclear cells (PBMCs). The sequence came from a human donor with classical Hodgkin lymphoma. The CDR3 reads CASSRGVEKLFF. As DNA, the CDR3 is TGTGCCAGCAGCCGGGGAGTAGAAAAACTGTTTTTT.